This T cell receptor beta chain is drawn from a study of beta chain features in type 1 diabetes. The CDR3 contains 14 residues. J lost 4 bases, V lost 2 bases, and 2 bases had no gene match. Germline lookup yields CDR1 MNHNY and CDR2 SVGAGI (reference sequence). In total, each donor contributed a single heparinised blood draw that averaged roughly 100 mL. Sorting of CD4+ naive, central memory, regulatory and stem cell-like memory cells was performed via CD45RO/CCR7/CD25/CD127/CD95/CD27. The study reverse transcribed the entire isolated RNA, so it sequenced expressed TCRB transcripts. The protocol was immunoSEQ multiplex PCR, while the TCRdb copy is restricted to in-frame clones and leaves out a portion. The table records 200,000 to 300,000 clones, about a tenth of them present only once. Comments on this clone: The antigen is unknown.

Study findings and constraints: Researchers report that Type 1 diabetes patients had moderately but significantly shorter TCRB CDR3s across all four CD4+ subsets.

V gene TRBV6-6 combines with J gene TRBJ2-3; TRBD1 matches at 8 bases. The sequencing sample was made of naive CD4+ T cells from blood. The sequence was collected from a man aged 30 to 45 with type 1 diabetes. The CDR3 loop reads CASSYQTGADTQYF. The CDR3 region has the DNA TGTGCCAGCAGTTACCAGACAGGGGCAGATACGCAGTATTTT.